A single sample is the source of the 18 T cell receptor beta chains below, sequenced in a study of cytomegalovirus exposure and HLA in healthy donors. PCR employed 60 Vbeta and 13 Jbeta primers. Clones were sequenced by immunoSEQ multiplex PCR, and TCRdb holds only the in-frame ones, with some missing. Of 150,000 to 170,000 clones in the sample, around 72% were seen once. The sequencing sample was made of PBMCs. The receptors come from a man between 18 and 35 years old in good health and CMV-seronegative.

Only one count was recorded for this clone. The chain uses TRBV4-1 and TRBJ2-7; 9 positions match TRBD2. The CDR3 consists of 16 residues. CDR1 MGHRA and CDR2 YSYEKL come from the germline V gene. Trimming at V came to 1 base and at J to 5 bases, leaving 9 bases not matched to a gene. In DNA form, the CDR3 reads TGCGCCAGCAGCCAAGGGGGGCGGGCGGGAGGGAACGAGCAGTACTTC. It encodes CASSQGGRAGGNEQYF.

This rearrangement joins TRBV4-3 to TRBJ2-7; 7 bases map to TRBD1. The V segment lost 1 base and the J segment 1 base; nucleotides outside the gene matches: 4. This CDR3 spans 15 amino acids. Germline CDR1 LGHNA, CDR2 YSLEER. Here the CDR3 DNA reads TGCGCCAGCAGCCAAGCCCCGGGACAGTCCTACGAGCAGTACTTC. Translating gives CASSQAPGQSYEQYF.

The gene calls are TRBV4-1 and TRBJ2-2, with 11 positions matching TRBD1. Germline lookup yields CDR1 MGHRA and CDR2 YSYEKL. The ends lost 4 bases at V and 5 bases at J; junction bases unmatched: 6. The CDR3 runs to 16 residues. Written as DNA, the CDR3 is TGCGCCAGCAGCCGGTGGACAGGGGGCGCGACCGGGGAGCTGTTTTTT. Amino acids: CASSRWTGGATGELFF.

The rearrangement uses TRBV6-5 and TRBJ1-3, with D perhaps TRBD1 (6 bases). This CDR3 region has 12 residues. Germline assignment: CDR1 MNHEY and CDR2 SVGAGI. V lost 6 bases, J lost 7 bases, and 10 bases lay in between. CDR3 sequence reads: CASRGTSNTIYF. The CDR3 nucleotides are TGTGCCAGCAGAGGGACATCTAACACCATATATTTT.

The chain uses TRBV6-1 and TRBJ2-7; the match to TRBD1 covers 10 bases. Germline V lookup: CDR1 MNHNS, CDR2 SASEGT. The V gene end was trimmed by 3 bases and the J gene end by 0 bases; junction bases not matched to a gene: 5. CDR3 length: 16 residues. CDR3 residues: CASSELRQGASYEQYF. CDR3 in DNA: TGTGCCAGCAGTGAGCTAAGACAGGGGGCCTCCTACGAGCAGTACTTC.

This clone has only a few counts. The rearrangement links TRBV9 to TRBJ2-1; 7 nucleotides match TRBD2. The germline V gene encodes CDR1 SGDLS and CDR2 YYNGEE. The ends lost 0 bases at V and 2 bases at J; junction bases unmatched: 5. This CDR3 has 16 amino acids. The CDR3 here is CASSVDSGDPYNEQFF. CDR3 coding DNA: TGTGCCAGCAGCGTAGACAGCGGGGACCCCTACAATGAGCAGTTCTTC. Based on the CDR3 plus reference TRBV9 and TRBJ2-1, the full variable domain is DSGVTQTPKHLITATGQRVTLRCSPRSGDLSVYWYQQSLDQGLQFLIQYYNGEERAKGNILERFSAQQFPDLHSELNLSSLELGDSALYFCASSVDSGDPYNEQFFGPGTRLTVL.

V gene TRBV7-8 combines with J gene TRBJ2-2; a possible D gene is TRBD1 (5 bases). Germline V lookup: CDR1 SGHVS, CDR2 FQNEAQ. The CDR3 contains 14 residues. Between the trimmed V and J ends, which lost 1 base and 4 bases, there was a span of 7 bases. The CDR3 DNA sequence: TGTGCCAGCAGCTTAGGGGGCCGCACCGGGGAGCTGTTTTTT. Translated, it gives CASSLGGRTGELFF.

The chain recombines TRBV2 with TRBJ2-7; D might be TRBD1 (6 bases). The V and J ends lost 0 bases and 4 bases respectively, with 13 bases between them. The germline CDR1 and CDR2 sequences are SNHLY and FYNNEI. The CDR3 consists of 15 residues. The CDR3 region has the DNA TGTGCCAGCAGTGAAGCCCCCGGACAGCATTACGAGCAGTACTTC. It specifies CASSEAPGQHYEQYF.

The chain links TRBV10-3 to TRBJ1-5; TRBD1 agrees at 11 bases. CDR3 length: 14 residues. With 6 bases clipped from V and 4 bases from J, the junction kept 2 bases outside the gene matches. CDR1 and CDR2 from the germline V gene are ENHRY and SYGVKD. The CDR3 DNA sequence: TGTGCCATCAGCCGGGACAGGGGGAATCAGCCCCAGCATTTT. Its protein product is CAISRDRGNQPQHF.

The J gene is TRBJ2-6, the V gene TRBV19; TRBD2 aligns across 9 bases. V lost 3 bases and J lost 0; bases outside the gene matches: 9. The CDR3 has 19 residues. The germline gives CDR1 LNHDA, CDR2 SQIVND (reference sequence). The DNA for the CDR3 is TGTGCCAGTAGTATTAGTCCAGCGGGAGGACACTCTGGGGCCAACGTCCTGACTTTC. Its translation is CASSISPAGGHSGANVLTF.

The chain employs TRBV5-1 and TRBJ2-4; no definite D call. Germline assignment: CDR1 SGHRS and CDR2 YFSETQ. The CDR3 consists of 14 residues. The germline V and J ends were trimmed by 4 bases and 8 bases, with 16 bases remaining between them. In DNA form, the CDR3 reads TGCGCCAGCAGCAGCCCAACTCTTGGAGACATTCAGTACTTC. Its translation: CASSSPTLGDIQYF. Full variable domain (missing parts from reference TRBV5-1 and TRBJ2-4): KAGVTQTPRYLIKTRGQQVTLSCSPISGHRSVSWYQQTPGQGLQFLFEYFSETQRNKGNFPGRFSGRQFSNSRSEMNVSTLELGDSALYLCASSSPTLGDIQYFGAGTRLSVL.

This chain's CDR3 is CASSLGPGTGTQEQYF. CDR3 DNA: TGCGCCAGCAGCTTGGGCCCCGGGACAGGGACCCAAGAGCAGTACTTC. V gene TRBV5-1 combines with J gene TRBJ2-7; TRBD1 matches at 9 bases. V shed 0 bases, J shed 7 bases, and the junction held 11 bases outside the gene matches. Germline-derived CDR1 and CDR2 are SGHRS and YFSETQ. The length of the CDR3 is 16 residues.

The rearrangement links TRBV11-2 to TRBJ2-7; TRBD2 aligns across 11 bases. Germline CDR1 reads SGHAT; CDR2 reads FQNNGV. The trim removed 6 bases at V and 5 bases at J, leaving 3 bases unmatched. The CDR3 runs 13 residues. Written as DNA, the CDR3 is TGTGCCAGCAGACTAGCGGGAGTTCACGAGCAGTACTTC. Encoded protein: CASRLAGVHEQYF. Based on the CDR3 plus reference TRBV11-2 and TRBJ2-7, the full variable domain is EAGVAQSPRYKIIEKRQSVAFWCNPISGHATLYWYQQILGQGPKLLIQFQNNGVVDDSQLPKDRFSAERLKGVDSTLKIQPAKLEDSAVYLCASRLAGVHEQYFGPGTRLTVT.

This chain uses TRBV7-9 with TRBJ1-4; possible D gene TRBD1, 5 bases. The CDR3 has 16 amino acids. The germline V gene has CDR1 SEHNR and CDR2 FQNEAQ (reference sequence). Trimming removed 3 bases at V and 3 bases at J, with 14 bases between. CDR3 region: CASSFPGQGSNEKLFF. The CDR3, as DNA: TGTGCCAGCAGCTTCCCGGGTCAGGGATCTAATGAAAAACTGTTTTTT.

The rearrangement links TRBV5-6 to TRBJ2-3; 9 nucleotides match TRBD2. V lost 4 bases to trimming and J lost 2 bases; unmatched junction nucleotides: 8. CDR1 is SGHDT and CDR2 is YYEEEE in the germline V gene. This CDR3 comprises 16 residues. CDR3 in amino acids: CASSLISSGITDTQYF. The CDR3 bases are TGTGCCAGCAGCCTAATCTCTAGCGGGATCACAGATACGCAGTATTTT. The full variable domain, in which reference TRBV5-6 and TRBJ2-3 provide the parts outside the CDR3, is DAGVTQSPTHLIKTRGQQVTLRCSPKSGHDTVSWYQQALGQGPQFIFQYYEEEERQRGNFPDRFSGHQFPNYSSELNVNALLLGDSALYLCASSLISSGITDTQYFGPGTRLTVL.

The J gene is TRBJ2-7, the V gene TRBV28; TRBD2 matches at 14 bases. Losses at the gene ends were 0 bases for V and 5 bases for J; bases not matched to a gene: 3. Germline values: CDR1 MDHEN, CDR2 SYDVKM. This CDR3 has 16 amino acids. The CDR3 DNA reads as TGTGCCAGCAGTTTATGGGGGACTAGCGGGAGCCACGAGCAGTACTTC. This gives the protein CASSLWGTSGSHEQYF. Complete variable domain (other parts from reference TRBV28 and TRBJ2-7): DVKVTQSSRYLVKRTGEKVFLECVQDMDHENMFWYRQDPGLGLRLIYFSYDVKMKEKGDIPEGYSVSREKKERFSLILESASTNQTSMYLCASSLWGTSGSHEQYFGPGTRLTVT.

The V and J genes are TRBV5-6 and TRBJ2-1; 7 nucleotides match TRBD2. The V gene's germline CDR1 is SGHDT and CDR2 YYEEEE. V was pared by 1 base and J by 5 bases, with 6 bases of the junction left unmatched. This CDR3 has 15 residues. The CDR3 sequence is CASSLLAAPHNEQFF. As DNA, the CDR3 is TGTGCCAGCAGCTTGCTAGCGGCCCCTCACAATGAGCAGTTCTTC.

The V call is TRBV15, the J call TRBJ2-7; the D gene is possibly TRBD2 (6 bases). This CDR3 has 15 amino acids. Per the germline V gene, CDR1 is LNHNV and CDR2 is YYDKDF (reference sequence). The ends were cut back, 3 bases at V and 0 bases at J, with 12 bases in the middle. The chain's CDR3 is CATSSPGGGSYEQYF. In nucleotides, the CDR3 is TGTGCCACCAGCAGCCCCGGGGGAGGCTCCTACGAGCAGTACTTC.